This T cell receptor beta chain came from a study of blood T cells in healthy people across ages. Whole-study results and caveats: CMV status of donors was not determined, possibly confounding expanded clonotype changes. Older age went with lower TCR beta diversity per million T cells, in a roughly linear way. PBMCs that were unsorted prevented a conclusive naive versus antigen-experienced comparison.

The germline CDR1 and CDR2 sequences are LGHDT and YNNKEL (reference sequence). The CDR3 runs 15 residues. The J segment lost 5 bases and the V segment lost 5 bases, leaving 9 bases of the junction unmatched. Combining a sample-barcoded 5' primer with a J-beta primer mix, a second PCR ran for roughly 7 to 12 cycles. All samples gave at least 2.5 million CDR3-containing paired-end reads. TCRdb itself ran the 5' RACE reads through MiXCR, one entry per CDR3 protein. The sample shows roughly 800,000 distinct CDR3 sequences, roughly 64% of them seen only once. Notes on this clonotype: The antigen remains undetermined.

Sample: blood. The chain combines TRBV3-1 with TRBJ1-5; TRBD1 matches 7 bases. The origin of this receptor is a man aged 25-40 years in good health. The CDR3 DNA follows: TGTGCCAGCAGCAAATTTAAAGGGACAGATCAGCCCCAGCATTTT. Translating gives CASSKFKGTDQPQHF.